This TCR beta chain was observed in a study of T cell responses to AZD1222 COVID-19 vaccine. Trimming removed 3 bases from V and 4 bases from J, with 9 bases in between. CDR3 length: 13 residues. Germline assignment: CDR1 GTSNPN and CDR2 SVGIG (reference sequence). Data came from immunoSEQ multiplex PCR; TCRdb stores just in-frame clones and leaves some out. The sample lists 150,000 to 200,000 clones, approximately 92% seen once, with more than 9% in the top ten. V gene TRBV30 combines with J gene TRBJ1-4; maybe TRBD1 (6 bases). The receptor was isolated from an adult in good health. The sample here was peripheral blood, taken on day 0 of AZD1222 vaccination. For the CDR3, the DNA is TGTGCCTGGAGAGGGGGATTTAATGAAAAACTGTTTTTT. It is translated as CAWRGGFNEKLFF.